In its sample, the clone carrying this T cell receptor beta chain was seen once. Its specificity is unknown. This sample is drawn from a study of T cell responses to AZD1222 COVID-19 vaccine. Germline loops: CDR1 MNHEY, CDR2 SVGAGI. V lost 5 bases to trimming and J lost 6 bases, with 14 bases between them. The CDR3 is made up of 14 amino acids. Measured with immunoSEQ multiplex PCR; TCRdb has only the in-frame clones, and not every one. This sample has roughly 140,000 clones, with around 91% found just once. The study's findings and limits: None of the repertoires were sampled until the peak T cell response had passed.

This material consisted of peripheral blood, taken on day 0 of AZD1222 vaccination. V usage is TRBV6-5 and J usage is TRBJ1-5, with D possibly TRBD1 on 6 matching bases. This sequence originates from an adult in good health. CDR3 DNA sequence: TGTGCCAGCAGTCTTCTACAGGGTTCTCAGCCCCAGCATTTT. Translating gives CASSLLQGSQPQHF.